The source of this TCR beta chain is a study of T cell changes during pregnancy in multiple sclerosis. Here immunoSEQ multiplex PCR was the method, and the copy in TCRdb shows in-frame clones only, minus some. This sample has about 40,000 clones; roughly nine tenths occur once, and the top ten carry around 0.78%. Between the trimmed V and J ends, which lost 4 bases and 0 bases, there was a span of 2 bases. This CDR3 comprises 13 residues. Germline CDR1 SGHNT, CDR2 YYREEE (reference sequence). The source of this sequence is a female donor with multiple sclerosis, enrolled in a pregnancy study. This sample comprised CD4+ T cells from peripheral blood mononuclear cells, obtained before pregnancy. V usage is TRBV5-4 and J usage is TRBJ2-6; no reliable D call. CDR3 in amino acids: CASSHSGANVLTF. The CDR3 DNA reads TGTGCCAGCAGCCACTCTGGGGCCAACGTCCTGACTTTC.